This entry features one T cell receptor beta chain sequence. No cognate antigen has been identified for it. Nothing much larger sits one base from this clone, and base qualities are not available. TCR beta CDR3 regions were amplified from RNA transcripts for repertoire sequencing. The first round was an RT-PCR using HTBI primers with the Qiagen OneStep RT-PCR kit, and this first round was followed by a second-round multiplex PCR, then size selection and purification. Libraries were sequenced on an Illumina HiSeq2000 using paired-end 100 bp reads. As for how the authors treated the data: SOAPnuke was used to process the reads, removing any read that contained adapters or uncalled bases, had a mean Phred below 15, or lacked an exact match to the constant primer or identifier. High-quality paired reads were merged with COPE v1.2.5. Clonotypes were defined as unique nucleotide sequences and were aligned to IMGT TRB V, D and J references using MiTCR v1.1. The analysis was limited to V-J combinations with a frequency above 0.0001, which together covered just over 98% of the repertoires. For each V-J combination, a TCR clonal expansion and chaos score was defined as F50 clonal expansion divided by the chaos observed in the TCRdist matrix. Welch's t-statistics and random forest were used to reduce features to over ten V-J combinations, which were fed into a naive Bayes classifier. Thyroid-blood repertoire similarity was quantified with the Morisita-Horn index. The public reads were run again by TCRdb, first through fastp at Q25 and then through MiXCR, and only productive beta chains were kept. Every entry covers one CDR3 protein and lists the most common genes and DNA from its rows. What appears here as the V and J calls and clone size reflects TCRdb's work, not the paper's. Counted in this sample were 30,000 to 50,000 distinct CDR3 sequences; approximately 53% of them appeared once. The ten largest clones add up to roughly 24% of the sample.

Stable hyperthyroidism was defined as no progression to ophthalmopathy within 18 months of follow-up. Patients with hyperthyroidism were aged 18 to 65 years, had been newly diagnosed, and had a disease duration of less than 2 months. Patients with other autoimmune diseases, uncontrolled infections, pregnancy or lactation were excluded from the study. Diagnosis relied on clinical symptoms, serum thyroxine, TRAb, thyroid ultrasound and orbital computed tomography. PBMCs were isolated from about 9 ml of fresh peripheral blood by Ficoll-Paque density gradient centrifugation. Total RNA was extracted with Trizol reagent and quality-checked on an Agilent 2100 Bioanalyzer. There are 15 amino acids in the CDR3, from cysteine to phenylalanine inclusive. Just the 45-base CDR3 DNA is kept, in frame starting at base 1. Based on the germline V gene, the CDR1 and CDR2 sequences are SGHTA and FQGTGA. The record originates from a study of Graves' ophthalmopathy and Graves' hyperthyroidism (dated by TCRdb to the late 2010s). Concerning the study at large: Peripheral blood was collected at initial diagnosis, prior to any treatment. TCR beta repertoire signatures were used to distinguish Graves' ophthalmopathy from Graves' hyperthyroidism and to predict progression to ophthalmopathy. In total, some 140 blood samples were TCR-sequenced: approximately 42 ophthalmopathy, under 85 hyperthyroidism and 17 hyperthyroidism-to-ophthalmopathy patients. To explore V-J signatures distinguishing ophthalmopathy from hyperthyroidism, a discovery set of 100 patients (roughly 45 ophthalmopathy, some 55 stable hyperthyroidism) was enrolled. An independent validation cohort comprised around 20 hyperthyroidism patients and some 16 patients who later progressed from hyperthyroidism to ophthalmopathy. T-cell repertoires of thyroid tissue and blood were compared in a handful of hyperthyroidism patients. After sampling, hyperthyroidism patients received methimazole starting at 30 mg daily, and ophthalmopathy patients received high-dose intravenous methylprednisolone.

Results and caveats for the whole study, not just this receptor: Most expanded thyroid clonotypes with a frequency above 0.001 also appeared in blood, which suggests that blood repertoires may reflect the immune response in the thyroid. No statistical method was used to set the sample size in advance, and the investigators knew which group each participant was assigned to. The 13-signature model separated ophthalmopathy from stable hyperthyroidism with around 90% sensitivity and 81.08% specificity in cross-validation, and 80%/75% in the test set. In validation, the model predicted ophthalmopathy progression with more than 70% sensitivity and roughly 72% specificity; about a dozen predicted patients were CT-confirmed with GO in a median of approximately six months.

The chain joins TRBV7-3 to TRBJ2-7, and 10 junction bases match TRBD1. The end of the DNA fits TRBJ2-5 better, so the J call may be wrong. The clonotype was recovered from an adult woman with stable Graves' hyperthyroidism. Input material: peripheral blood. The CDR3 is CASRPGQGETETQYF. The base sequence is TGTGCCAGCAGGCCAGGACAGGGGGAGACAGAGACCCAGTACTTC.